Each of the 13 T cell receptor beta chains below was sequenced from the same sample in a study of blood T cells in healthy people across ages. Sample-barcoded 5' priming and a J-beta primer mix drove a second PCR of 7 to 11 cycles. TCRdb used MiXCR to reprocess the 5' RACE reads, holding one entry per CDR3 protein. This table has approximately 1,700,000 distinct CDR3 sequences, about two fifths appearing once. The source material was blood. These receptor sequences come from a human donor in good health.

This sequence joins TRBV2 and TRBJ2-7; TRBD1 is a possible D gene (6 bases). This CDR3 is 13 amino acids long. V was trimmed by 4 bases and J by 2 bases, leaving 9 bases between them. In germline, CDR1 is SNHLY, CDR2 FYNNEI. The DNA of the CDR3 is TGTGCCAGCAGTGGGAGACAGGCCTACGAGCAGTACTTC. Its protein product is CASSGRQAYEQYF. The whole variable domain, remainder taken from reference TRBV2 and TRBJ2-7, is EPEVTQTPSHQVTQMGQEVILRCVPISNHLYFYWYRQILGQKVEFLVSFYNNEISEKSEIFDDQFSVERPDGSNFTLKIRSTKLEDSAMYFCASSGRQAYEQYFGPGTRLTVT.

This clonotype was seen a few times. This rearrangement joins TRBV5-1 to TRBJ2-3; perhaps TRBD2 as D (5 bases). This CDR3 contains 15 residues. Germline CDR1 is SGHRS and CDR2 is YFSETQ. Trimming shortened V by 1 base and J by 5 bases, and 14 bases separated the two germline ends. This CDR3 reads CASSLFNSRGDTQYF. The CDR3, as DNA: TGCGCCAGCAGCTTGTTTAACTCCCGGGGAGATACGCAGTATTTT.

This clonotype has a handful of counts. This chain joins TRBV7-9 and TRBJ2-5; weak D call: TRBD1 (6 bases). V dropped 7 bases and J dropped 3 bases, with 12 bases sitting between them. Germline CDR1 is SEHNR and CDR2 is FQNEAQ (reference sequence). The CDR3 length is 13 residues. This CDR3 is CASTSSGEETQYF. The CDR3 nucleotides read TGTGCCAGCACCAGTTCAGGGGAAGAGACCCAGTACTTC. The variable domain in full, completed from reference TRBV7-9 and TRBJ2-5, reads DTGVSQNPRHKITKRGQNVTFRCDPISEHNRLYWYRQTLGQGPEFLTYFQNEAQLEKSRLLSDRFSAERPKGSFSTLEIQRTEQGDSAMYLCASTSSGEETQYFGPGTRLLVL.

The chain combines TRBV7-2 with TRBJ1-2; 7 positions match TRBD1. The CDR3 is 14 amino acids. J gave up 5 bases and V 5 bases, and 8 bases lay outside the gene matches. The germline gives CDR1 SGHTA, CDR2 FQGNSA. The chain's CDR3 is CASSPLGQAYGYTF. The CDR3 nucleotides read TGTGCCAGCAGCCCCCTAGGACAGGCATATGGCTACACCTTC.

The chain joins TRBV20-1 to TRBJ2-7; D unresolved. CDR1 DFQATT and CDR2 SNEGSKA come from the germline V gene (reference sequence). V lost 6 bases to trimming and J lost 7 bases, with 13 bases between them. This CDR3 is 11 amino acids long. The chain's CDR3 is CSAELPREQYF. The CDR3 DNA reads TGCAGTGCGGAACTGCCTAGAGAGCAGTACTTC.

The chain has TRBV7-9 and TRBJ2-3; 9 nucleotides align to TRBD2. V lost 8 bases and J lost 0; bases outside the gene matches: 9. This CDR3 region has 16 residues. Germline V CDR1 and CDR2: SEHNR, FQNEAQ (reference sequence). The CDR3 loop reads CASLEGRGGSTDTQYF. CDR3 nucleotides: TGTGCCAGCTTAGAAGGGCGGGGGGGCAGCACAGATACGCAGTATTTT. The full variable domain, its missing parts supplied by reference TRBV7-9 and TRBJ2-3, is DTGVSQNPRHKITKRGQNVTFRCDPISEHNRLYWYRQTLGQGPEFLTYFQNEAQLEKSRLLSDRFSAERPKGSFSTLEIQRTEQGDSAMYLCASLEGRGGSTDTQYFGPGTRLTVL.

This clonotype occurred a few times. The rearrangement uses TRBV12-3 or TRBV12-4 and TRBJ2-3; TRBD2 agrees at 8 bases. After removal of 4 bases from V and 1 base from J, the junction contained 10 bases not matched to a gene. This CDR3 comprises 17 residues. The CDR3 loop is CASSSWGAGGRTDTQYF. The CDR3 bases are TGTGCCAGCAGTTCCTGGGGGGCGGGGGGCCGCACAGATACGCAGTATTTT.

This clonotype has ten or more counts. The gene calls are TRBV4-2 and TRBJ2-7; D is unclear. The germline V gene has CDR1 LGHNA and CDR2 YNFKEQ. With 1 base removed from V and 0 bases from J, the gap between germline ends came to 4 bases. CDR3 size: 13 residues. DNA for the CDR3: TGTGCCAGCAGCCAAGCCCGCTCCTACGAGCAGTACTTC. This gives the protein CASSQARSYEQYF.

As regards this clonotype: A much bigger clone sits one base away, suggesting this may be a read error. CDR3 region: CTSSYRVYEQYF. The CDR3 region has the DNA TGTACCAGCAGTTACAGGGTCTACGAGCAGTACTTC. The chain uses TRBV6-2 or TRBV6-3 and TRBJ2-7; perhaps TRBD1 as D (6 bases). The CDR3 loop spans 12 amino acids. Looked up from germline, CDR1 is MNHEY and CDR2 is SVGEGT.

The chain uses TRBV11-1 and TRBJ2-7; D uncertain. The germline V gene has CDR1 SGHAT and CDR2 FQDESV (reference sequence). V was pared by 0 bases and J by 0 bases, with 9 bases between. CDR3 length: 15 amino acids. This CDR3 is CASSLADALSYEQYF. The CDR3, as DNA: TGTGCCAGCAGCTTAGCGGACGCACTCTCCTACGAGCAGTACTTC.

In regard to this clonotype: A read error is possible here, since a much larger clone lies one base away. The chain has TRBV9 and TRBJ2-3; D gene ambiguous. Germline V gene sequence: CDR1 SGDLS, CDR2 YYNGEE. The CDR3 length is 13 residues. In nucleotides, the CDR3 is TGTGCCTGCAGCGTAGATGGGTATAGTTCGCAGTATTTT. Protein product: CACSVDGYSSQYF.

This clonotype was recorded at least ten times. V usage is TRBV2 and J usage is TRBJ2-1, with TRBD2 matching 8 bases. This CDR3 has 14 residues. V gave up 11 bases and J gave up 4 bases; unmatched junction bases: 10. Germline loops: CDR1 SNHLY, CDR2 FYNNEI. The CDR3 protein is CARQLAVAYNEQFF. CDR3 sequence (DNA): TGTGCCCGCCAACTAGCGGTGGCGTACAATGAGCAGTTCTTC.

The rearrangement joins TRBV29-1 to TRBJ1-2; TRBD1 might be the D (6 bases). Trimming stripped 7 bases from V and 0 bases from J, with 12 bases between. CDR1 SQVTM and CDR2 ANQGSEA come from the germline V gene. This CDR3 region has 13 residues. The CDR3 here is CSGADSPNYGYTF. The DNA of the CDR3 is TGCAGCGGGGCGGACAGCCCTAACTATGGCTACACCTTC.